This TCR beta chain was recorded in a study of T cell responses to AZD1222 COVID-19 vaccine. Trimming took 5 bases from V and 7 from J, leaving 9 bases between them. The CDR3 spans 11 residues. The data were produced by immunoSEQ multiplex PCR, yet TCRdb's version contains in-frame clones alone and is incomplete. Here the sample spans under 170,000 clones, 80% to 95% being singletons. The receptor comes from an adult who received the AZD1222 COVID-19 vaccine. The V and J genes are TRBV12-3 or TRBV12-4 and TRBJ2-7, with a tentative D call TRBD2 (5 bases). Sequences were derived from peripheral blood, sampled 28 days after the second AZD1222 dose. CDR3: CASSDRGEQYF. Here the CDR3 DNA reads TGTGCCAGCAGTGATCGAGGGGAGCAGTACTTC.